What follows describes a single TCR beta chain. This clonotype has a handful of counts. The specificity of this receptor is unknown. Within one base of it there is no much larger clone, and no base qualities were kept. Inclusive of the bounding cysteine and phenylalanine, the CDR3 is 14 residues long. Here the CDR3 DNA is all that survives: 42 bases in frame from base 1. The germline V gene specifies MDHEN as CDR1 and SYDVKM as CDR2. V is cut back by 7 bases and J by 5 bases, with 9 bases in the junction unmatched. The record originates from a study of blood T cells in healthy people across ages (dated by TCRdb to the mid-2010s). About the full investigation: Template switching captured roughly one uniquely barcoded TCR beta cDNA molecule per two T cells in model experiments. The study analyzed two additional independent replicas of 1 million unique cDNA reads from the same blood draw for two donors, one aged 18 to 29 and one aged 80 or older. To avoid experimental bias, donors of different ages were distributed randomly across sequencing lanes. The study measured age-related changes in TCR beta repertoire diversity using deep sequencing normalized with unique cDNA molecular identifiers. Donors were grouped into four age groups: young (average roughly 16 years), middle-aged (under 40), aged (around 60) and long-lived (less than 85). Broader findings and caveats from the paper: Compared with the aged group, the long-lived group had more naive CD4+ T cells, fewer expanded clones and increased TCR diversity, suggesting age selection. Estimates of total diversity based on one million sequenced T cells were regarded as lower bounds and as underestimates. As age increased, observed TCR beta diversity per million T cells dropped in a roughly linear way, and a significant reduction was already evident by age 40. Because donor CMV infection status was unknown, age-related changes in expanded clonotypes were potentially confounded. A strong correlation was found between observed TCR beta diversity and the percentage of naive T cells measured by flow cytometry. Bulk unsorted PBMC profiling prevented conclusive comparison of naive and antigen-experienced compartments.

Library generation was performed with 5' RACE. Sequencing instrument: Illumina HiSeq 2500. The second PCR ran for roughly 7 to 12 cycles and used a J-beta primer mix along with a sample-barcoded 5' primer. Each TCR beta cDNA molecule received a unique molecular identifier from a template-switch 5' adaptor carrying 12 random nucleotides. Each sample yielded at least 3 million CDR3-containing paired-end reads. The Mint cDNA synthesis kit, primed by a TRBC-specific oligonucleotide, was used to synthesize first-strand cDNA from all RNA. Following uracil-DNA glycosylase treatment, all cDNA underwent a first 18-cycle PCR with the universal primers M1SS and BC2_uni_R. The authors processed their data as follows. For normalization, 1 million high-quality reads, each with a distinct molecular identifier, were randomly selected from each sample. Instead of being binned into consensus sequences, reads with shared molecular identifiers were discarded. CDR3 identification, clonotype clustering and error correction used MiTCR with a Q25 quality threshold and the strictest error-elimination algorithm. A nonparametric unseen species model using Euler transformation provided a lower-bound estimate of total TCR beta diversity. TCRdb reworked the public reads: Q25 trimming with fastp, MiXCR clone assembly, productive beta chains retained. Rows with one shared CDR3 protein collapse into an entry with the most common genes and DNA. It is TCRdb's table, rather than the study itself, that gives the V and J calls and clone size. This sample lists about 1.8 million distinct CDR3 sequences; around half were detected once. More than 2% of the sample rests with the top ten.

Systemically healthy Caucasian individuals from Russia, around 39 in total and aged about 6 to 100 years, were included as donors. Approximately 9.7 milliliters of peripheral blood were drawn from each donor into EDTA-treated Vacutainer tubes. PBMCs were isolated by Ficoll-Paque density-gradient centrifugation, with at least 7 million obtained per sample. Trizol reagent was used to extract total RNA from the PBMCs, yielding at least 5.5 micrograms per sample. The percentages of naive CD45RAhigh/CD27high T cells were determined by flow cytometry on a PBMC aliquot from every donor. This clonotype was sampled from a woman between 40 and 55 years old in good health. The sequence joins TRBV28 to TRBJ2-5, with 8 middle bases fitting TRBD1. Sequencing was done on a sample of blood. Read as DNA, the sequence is TGTGCCAGCATGCCTCAGGGGGCTGGGGAGACCCAGTACTTC. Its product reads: CASMPQGAGETQYF.